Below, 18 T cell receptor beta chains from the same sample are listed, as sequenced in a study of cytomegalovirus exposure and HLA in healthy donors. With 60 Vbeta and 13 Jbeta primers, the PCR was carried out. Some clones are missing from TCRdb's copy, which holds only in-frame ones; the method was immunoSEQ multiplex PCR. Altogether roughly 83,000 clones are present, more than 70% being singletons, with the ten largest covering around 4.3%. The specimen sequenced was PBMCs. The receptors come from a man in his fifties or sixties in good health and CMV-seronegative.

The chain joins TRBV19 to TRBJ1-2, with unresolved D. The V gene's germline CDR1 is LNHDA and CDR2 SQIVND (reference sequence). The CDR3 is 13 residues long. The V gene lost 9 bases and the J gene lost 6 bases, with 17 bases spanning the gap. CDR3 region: CASHRPREHGYTF. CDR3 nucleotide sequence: TGTGCCAGCCACCGTCCGAGGGAGCATGGCTACACCTTC. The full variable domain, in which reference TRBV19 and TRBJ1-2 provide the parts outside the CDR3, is DGGITQSPKYLFRKEGQNVTLSCEQNLNHDAMYWYRQDPGQGLRLIYYSQIVNDFQKGDIAEGYSVSREKKESFPLTVTSAQKNPTAFYLCASHRPREHGYTFGSGTRLTVV.

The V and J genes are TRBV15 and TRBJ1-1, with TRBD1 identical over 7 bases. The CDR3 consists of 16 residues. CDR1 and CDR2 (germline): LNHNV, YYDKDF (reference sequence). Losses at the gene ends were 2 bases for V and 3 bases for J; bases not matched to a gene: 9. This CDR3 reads CATSRPENRGDTEAFF. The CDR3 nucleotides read TGTGCCACCAGCAGACCCGAAAACAGGGGTGACACTGAAGCTTTCTTT.

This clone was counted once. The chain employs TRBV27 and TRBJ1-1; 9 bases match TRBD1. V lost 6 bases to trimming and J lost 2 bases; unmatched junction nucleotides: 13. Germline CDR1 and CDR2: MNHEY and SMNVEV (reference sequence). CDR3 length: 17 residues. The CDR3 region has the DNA TGTGCCAGCAGGGATACACAGGGGGCCGGAGGTAACACTGAAGCTTTCTTT. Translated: CASRDTQGAGGNTEAFF.

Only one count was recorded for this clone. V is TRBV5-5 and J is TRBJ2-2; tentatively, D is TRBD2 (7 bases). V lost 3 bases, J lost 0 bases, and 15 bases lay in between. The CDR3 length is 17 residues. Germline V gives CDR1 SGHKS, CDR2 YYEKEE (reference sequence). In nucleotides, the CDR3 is TGTGCCAGCAGCTCTCCCACGGGGGGCACGAACACCGGGGAGCTGTTTTTT. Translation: CASSSPTGGTNTGELFF. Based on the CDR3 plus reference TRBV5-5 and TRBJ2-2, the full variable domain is DAGVTQSPTHLIKTRGQQVTLRCSPISGHKSVSWYQQVLGQGPQFIFQYYEKEERGRGNFPDRFSARQFPNYSSELNVNALLLGDSALYLCASSSPTGGTNTGELFFGEGSRLTVL.

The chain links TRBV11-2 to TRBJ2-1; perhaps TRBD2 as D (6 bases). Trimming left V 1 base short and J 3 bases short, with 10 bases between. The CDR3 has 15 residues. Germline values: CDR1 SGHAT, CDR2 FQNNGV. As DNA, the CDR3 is TGTGCCAGCAGCTTAGGGGGGACTGACTACAATGAGCAGTTCTTC. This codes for CASSLGGTDYNEQFF. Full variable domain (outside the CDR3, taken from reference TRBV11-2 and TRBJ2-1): EAGVAQSPRYKIIEKRQSVAFWCNPISGHATLYWYQQILGQGPKLLIQFQNNGVVDDSQLPKDRFSAERLKGVDSTLKIQPAKLEDSAVYLCASSLGGTDYNEQFFGPGTRLTVL.

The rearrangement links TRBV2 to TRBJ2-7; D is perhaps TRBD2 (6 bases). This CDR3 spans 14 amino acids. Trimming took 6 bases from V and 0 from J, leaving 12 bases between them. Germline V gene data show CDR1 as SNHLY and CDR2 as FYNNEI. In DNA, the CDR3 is TGTGCCAGCAGGGCCGGACTACCCTCCTACGAGCAGTACTTC. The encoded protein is CASRAGLPSYEQYF.

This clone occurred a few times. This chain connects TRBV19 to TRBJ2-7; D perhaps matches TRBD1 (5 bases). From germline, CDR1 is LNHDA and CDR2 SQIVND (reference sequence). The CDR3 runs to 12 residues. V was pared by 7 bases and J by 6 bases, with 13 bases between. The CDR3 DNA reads TGTGCCAGTAAAAGACAGTCGGGCGAGCAGTACTTC. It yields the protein CASKRQSGEQYF.

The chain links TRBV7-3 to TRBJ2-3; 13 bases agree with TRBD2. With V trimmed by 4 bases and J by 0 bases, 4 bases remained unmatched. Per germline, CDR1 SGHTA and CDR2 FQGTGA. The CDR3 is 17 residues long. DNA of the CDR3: TGTGCCAGCAGCTCGCGGACTAGCGGGGGAAGCACAGATACGCAGTATTTT. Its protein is CASSSRTSGGSTDTQYF.

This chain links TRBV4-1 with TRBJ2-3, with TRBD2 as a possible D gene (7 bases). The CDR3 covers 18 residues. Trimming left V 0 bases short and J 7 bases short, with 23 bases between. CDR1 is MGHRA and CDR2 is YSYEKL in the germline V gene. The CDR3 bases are TGCGCCAGCAGCCAAGATTTTACCCGAGGGGGGGCCTCAAATACGCAGTATTTT. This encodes CASSQDFTRGGASNTQYF.

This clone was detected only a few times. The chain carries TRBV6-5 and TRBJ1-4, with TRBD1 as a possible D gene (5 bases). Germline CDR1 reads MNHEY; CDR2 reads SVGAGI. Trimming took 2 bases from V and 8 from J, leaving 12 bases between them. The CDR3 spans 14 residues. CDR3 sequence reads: CASSYGQGSEKLFF. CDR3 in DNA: TGTGCCAGCAGTTACGGTCAGGGAAGCGAAAAACTGTTTTTT.

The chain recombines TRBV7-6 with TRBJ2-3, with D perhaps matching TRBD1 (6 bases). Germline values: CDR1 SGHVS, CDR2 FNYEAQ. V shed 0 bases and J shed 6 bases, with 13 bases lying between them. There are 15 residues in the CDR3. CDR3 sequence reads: CASSLAGARADTQYF. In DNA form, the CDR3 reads TGTGCCAGCAGCTTAGCGGGGGCGCGGGCGGATACGCAGTATTTT.

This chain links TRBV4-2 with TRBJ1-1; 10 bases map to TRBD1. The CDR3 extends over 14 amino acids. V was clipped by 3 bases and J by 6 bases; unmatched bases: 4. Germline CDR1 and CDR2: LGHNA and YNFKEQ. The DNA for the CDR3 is TGTGCCAGCAGCCAGGGACAGGGGCTCGCTGAAGCTTTCTTT. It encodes CASSQGQGLAEAFF.

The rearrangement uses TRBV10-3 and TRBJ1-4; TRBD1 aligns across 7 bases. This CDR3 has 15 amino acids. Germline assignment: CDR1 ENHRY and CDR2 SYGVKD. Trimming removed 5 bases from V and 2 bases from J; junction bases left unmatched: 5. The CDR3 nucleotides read TGTGCCATCAGTACAGGGGACGTGACTAATGAAAAACTGTTTTTT. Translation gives CAISTGDVTNEKLFF.

CDR3 residues: CASSPKGNSNQPQHF. The CDR3 region has the DNA TGTGCCAGCTCTCCGAAGGGGAATAGCAATCAGCCCCAGCATTTT. The chain carries TRBV18 and TRBJ1-5, with D possibly matching TRBD1 (5 bases). The germline V gene has CDR1 KGHSH and CDR2 LQKENI. V lost 6 bases and J lost 0, with 12 bases in between. The CDR3 is made up of 15 amino acids.

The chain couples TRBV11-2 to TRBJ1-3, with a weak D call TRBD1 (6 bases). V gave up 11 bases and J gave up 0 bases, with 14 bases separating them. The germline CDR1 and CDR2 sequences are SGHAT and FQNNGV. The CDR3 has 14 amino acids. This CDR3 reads CAWGGPSSGNTIYF. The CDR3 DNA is TGTGCCTGGGGGGGGCCATCCTCTGGAAACACCATATATTTT.

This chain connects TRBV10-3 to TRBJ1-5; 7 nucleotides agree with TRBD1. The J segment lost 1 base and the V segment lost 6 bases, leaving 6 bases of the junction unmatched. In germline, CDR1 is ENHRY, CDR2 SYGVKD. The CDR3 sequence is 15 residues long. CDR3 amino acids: CAISPEGASNQPQHF. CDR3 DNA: TGTGCCATCAGCCCCGAGGGGGCAAGCAATCAGCCCCAGCATTTT.

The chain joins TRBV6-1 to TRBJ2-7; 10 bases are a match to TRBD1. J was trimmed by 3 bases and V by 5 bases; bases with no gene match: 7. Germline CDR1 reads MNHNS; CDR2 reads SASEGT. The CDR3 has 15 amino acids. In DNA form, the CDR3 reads TGTGCCAGCAGTTCCCCGGGACAGGGGATCTACGAGCAGTACTTC. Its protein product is CASSSPGQGIYEQYF.

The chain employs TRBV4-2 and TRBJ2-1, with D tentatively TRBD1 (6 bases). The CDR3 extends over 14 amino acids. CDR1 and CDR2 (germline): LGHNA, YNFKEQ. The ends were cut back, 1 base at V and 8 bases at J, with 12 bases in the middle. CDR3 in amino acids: CASSQGTGKHEQFF. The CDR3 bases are TGTGCCAGCAGCCAAGGAACAGGGAAACATGAGCAGTTCTTC.